These T cell receptor beta chains were read from a single sample in a study of blood T cell repertoires in COVID-19. Produced via immunoSEQ multiplex PCR; TCRdb's table is partial and in-frame only. The data hold some 150,000 clones, with more than 70% observed a single time. The sequenced material came from peripheral blood. The receptors derive from a man between 60 and 70 years old with active or convalescent COVID-19. Both conserved end residues are part of each CDR3. The D gene is left open where the match is weak. Clone size appears in some rows only: once, few, many, or a class for an expanded clone.

size: .; D: TRBD2; J: TRBJ2-7; V: TRBV28; CDR3: CASSLAGERYYEQYF; DNA: TGTGCCAGCAGTTTAGCGGGGGAAAGGTACTACGAGCAGTACTTC
size: .; D: .; J: TRBJ1-1; V: TRBV7-3; CDR3: CASSGGFGTEAFF; DNA: TGTGCCAGCAGCGGGGGGTTTGGCACTGAAGCTTTCTTT
size: .; D: TRBD2; J: TRBJ2-1; V: TRBV5-1; CDR3: CASRPRTGTSGYNEQFF; DNA: TGCGCCAGCAGGCCCAGGACTGGGACTAGCGGATACAATGAGCAGTTCTTC
size: .; D: .; J: TRBJ1-3; V: TRBV28; CDR3: CASSGDSGNTIYF; DNA: TGTGCCAGCAGTGGAGACTCTGGAAACACCATATATTTT
size: once; D: TRBD2; J: TRBJ2-2; V: TRBV7-9; CDR3: CASSFRRTSGRINTGELFF; DNA: TGTGCCAGCAGCTTCCGCCGGACTAGCGGGAGGATTAACACCGGGGAGCTGTTTTTT
size: once; D: .; J: TRBJ2-3; V: TRBV5-1; CDR3: CASSLPGVTDTQYF; DNA: TGCGCCAGCAGCTTGCCGGGAGTAACAGATACGCAGTATTTT
size: .; D: .; J: TRBJ1-1; V: TRBV5-1; CDR3: CASSLLGDTEAFF; DNA: TGCGCCAGCAGCTTGTTAGGGGACACTGAAGCTTTCTTT
size: .; D: .; J: TRBJ1-2; V: TRBV19; CDR3: CASSMTGGGGYTF; DNA: TGTGCCAGTAGTATGACAGGTGGAGGTGGCTACACCTTC
size: .; D: TRBD2; J: TRBJ2-5; V: TRBV7-3; CDR3: CASSRGTSGQETQYF; DNA: TGTGCCAGCAGCCGCGGGACTAGCGGCCAAGAGACCCAGTACTTC
size: few; D: .; J: TRBJ1-5; V: TRBV4-3; CDR3: CASSRTTRQPQHF; DNA: TGCGCCAGCAGCCGTACGACCAGGCAGCCCCAGCATTTT
size: .; D: .; J: TRBJ1-2; V: TRBV7-2; CDR3: CASSSTPKPNYGYTF; DNA: TGTGCCAGCAGCTCCACCCCGAAGCCTAACTATGGCTACACCTTC
size: .; D: TRBD2; J: TRBJ2-1; V: TRBV6-2/TRBV6-3; CDR3: CASSPLSGRPYNEQFF; DNA: TGTGCCAGCAGCCCCCTAAGCGGGAGGCCCTACAATGAGCAGTTCTTC
size: .; D: TRBD2; J: TRBJ2-1; V: TRBV6-2/TRBV6-3; CDR3: CASSYGTSGNDNEQFF; DNA: TGTGCCAGCAGTTACGGGACTAGCGGGAACGACAATGAGCAGTTCTTC
size: few; D: TRBD2; J: TRBJ2-1; V: TRBV4-2; CDR3: CASSQDSGGRPEQFF; DNA: TGTGCCAGCAGCCAAGATTCGGGCGGGAGGCCTGAGCAGTTCTTC
size: .; D: TRBD1; J: TRBJ1-5; V: TRBV28; CDR3: CASSSDDRGNQPQHF; DNA: TGTGCCAGCAGTTCAGATGACAGGGGGAATCAGCCCCAGCATTTT
size: .; D: .; J: TRBJ1-6; V: TRBV30; CDR3: CAWTGSYNSPLHF; DNA: TGTGCCTGGACAGGGTCCTATAATTCACCCCTCCACTTT
size: few; D: TRBD1; J: TRBJ1-5; V: TRBV7-9; CDR3: CASSPPGQGSNQPQHF; DNA: TGTGCCAGCAGCCCTCCCGGACAGGGTTCTAATCAGCCCCAGCATTTT
size: .; D: TRBD1; J: TRBJ1-4; V: TRBV5-1; CDR3: CASSYDRGRGEKLFF; DNA: TGCGCCAGCAGCTATGACAGGGGGCGGGGTGAAAAACTGTTTTTT
size: .; D: TRBD1; J: TRBJ1-2; V: TRBV18; CDR3: CASSPYRGLANYGYTF; DNA: TGTGCCAGCTCACCCTACAGGGGGCTAGCTAACTATGGCTACACCTTC
size: .; D: .; J: TRBJ1-4; V: TRBV5-1; CDR3: CASSLPGINEKLFF; DNA: TGCGCCAGCAGCTTGCCCGGGATTAATGAAAAACTGTTTTTT
size: .; D: .; J: TRBJ2-1; V: TRBV7-2; CDR3: CASSQGGVEQFF; DNA: TGTGCCAGCAGCCAGGGGGGCGTTGAGCAGTTCTTC
size: .; D: .; J: TRBJ2-7; V: TRBV2; CDR3: CASRADREVTYEQYF; DNA: TGTGCCAGTAGAGCGGACCGAGAAGTCACCTACGAGCAGTACTTC
size: .; D: TRBD1; J: TRBJ2-2; V: TRBV9; CDR3: CASSDPQGAFTGELFF; DNA: TGTGCCAGCAGCGACCCACAGGGGGCTTTTACCGGGGAGCTGTTTTTT
size: once; D: TRBD2; J: TRBJ2-7; V: TRBV19; CDR3: CASSIGGTRIYEQYF; DNA: TGTGCCAGTAGTATAGGAGGGACTAGAATCTACGAGCAGTACTTC
size: .; D: TRBD1; J: TRBJ1-3; V: TRBV4-3; CDR3: CASSHGTGAGNTIYF; DNA: TGCGCCAGCAGCCACGGGACAGGGGCTGGAAACACCATATATTTT
size: .; D: .; J: TRBJ1-1; V: TRBV5-4; CDR3: CASSLGGLGDTEAFF; DNA: TGTGCCAGCAGCTTGGGGGGCCTCGGAGACACTGAAGCTTTCTTT
size: .; D: .; J: TRBJ1-1; V: TRBV30; CDR3: CAWSEGGAGNTEAFF; DNA: TGTGCCTGGAGTGAAGGGGGTGCGGGGAACACTGAAGCTTTCTTT
size: .; D: .; J: TRBJ1-2; V: TRBV11-3; CDR3: CASSPISRKNGGDYGYTF; DNA: TGTGCCAGCAGCCCAATTTCAAGGAAGAACGGGGGAGACTATGGCTACACCTTC
size: .; D: .; J: TRBJ1-1; V: TRBV2; CDR3: CASSEGAYRRAFF; DNA: TGTGCCAGCAGTGAGGGGGCTTATCGTCGAGCTTTCTTT
size: .; D: .; J: TRBJ2-1; V: TRBV4-2; CDR3: CASSQERRSPYNEQFF; DNA: TGTGCCAGCAGCCAAGAACGACGTAGCCCCTACAATGAGCAGTTCTTC
size: .; D: .; J: TRBJ2-1; V: TRBV21-1; CDR3: CASSCFLGLAGGHEQFF; DNA: TGTGCCAGCAGCTGCTTCCTTGGACTAGCGGGAGGGCATGAGCAGTTCTTC
size: .; D: .; J: TRBJ2-5; V: TRBV3-1/TRBV3-2; CDR3: CASSQEARGASPGETQYF; DNA: TGTGCCAGCAGCCAAGAAGCCCGAGGAGCTTCACCTGGGGAGACCCAGTACTTC
size: once; D: TRBD2; J: TRBJ2-7; V: TRBV3-1/TRBV3-2; CDR3: CASSPQREGKQYF; DNA: TGTGCCAGCAGCCCTCAGCGGGAGGGAAAGCAGTACTTC
size: .; D: TRBD1; J: TRBJ1-1; V: TRBV27; CDR3: CASSFLGQGRPNTEAFF; DNA: TGTGCCAGCAGTTTCCTCGGACAGGGGAGACCGAACACTGAAGCTTTCTTT
size: .; D: TRBD1; J: TRBJ1-1; V: TRBV25-1; CDR3: CASSQPMGQANTEAFF; DNA: TGTGCCAGCAGCCAGCCGATGGGACAGGCGAACACTGAAGCTTTCTTT
size: .; D: TRBD2; J: TRBJ2-5; V: TRBV24-1; CDR3: CATSEPAAGTSRETQYF; DNA: TGTGCCACCAGTGAACCTGCGGCCGGGACTAGCCGAGAGACCCAGTACTTC
size: .; D: TRBD1; J: TRBJ1-3; V: TRBV5-4; CDR3: CASSLTGDGNTIYF; DNA: TGTGCCAGCAGCTTGACAGGGGACGGAAACACCATATATTTT
size: .; D: .; J: TRBJ1-1; V: TRBV7-9; CDR3: CASSPMPRSEAFF; DNA: TGTGCCAGCAGCCCTATGCCGCGGAGCGAAGCTTTCTTT
size: many; D: TRBD1; J: TRBJ1-2; V: TRBV27; CDR3: CASSLSFRQGESYTF; DNA: TGTGCCAGCAGTTTATCGTTCCGACAGGGAGAAAGCTACACCTTC
size: .; D: .; J: TRBJ1-6; V: TRBV6-4; CDR3: CASSEASRGTPLHF; DNA: TGTGCCAGCAGTGAAGCTTCTCGGGGGACACCCCTCCACTTT
size: .; D: TRBD1; J: TRBJ2-5; V: TRBV29-1; CDR3: CSVEVGTGQETQYF; DNA: TGCAGCGTTGAGGTTGGGACAGGACAAGAGACCCAGTACTTC
size: once; D: .; J: TRBJ1-3; V: TRBV5-5; CDR3: CASSLTTGYTSGNTIYF; DNA: TGTGCCAGCAGCTTGACCACAGGGTACACTTCTGGAAACACCATATATTTT
size: .; D: .; J: TRBJ2-3; V: TRBV2; CDR3: CASSEASGTDTQYF; DNA: TGTGCCAGCAGTGAAGCGTCGGGCACAGATACGCAGTATTTT
size: .; D: .; J: TRBJ1-1; V: TRBV27; CDR3: CASIHGTEAFF; DNA: TGTGCCAGCATCCACGGGACTGAAGCTTTCTTT
size: .; D: .; J: TRBJ2-2; V: TRBV7-2; CDR3: CASSLVVGELFF; DNA: TGTGCCAGCAGCTTAGTAGTGGGGGAGCTGTTTTTT
size: .; D: TRBD2; J: TRBJ2-1; V: TRBV9; CDR3: CASSGFGTSGSNEQFF; DNA: TGTGCCAGCAGCGGATTCGGGACTAGCGGGAGTAATGAGCAGTTCTTC
size: few; D: TRBD1; J: TRBJ2-7; V: TRBV28; CDR3: CASTPDRAHEQYF; DNA: TGTGCCAGCACCCCGGACAGGGCTCACGAGCAGTACTTC
size: few; D: .; J: TRBJ2-2; V: TRBV10-3; CDR3: CAISPGTGELFF; DNA: TGTGCCATCAGTCCGGGGACCGGGGAGCTGTTTTTT
size: .; D: .; J: TRBJ1-2; V: TRBV4-1; CDR3: CASSLWGANYGYTF; DNA: TGCGCCAGCAGCCTTTGGGGAGCTAACTATGGCTACACCTTC
size: .; D: TRBD1; J: TRBJ1-1; V: TRBV9; CDR3: CASSVSSGTAENTEAFF; DNA: TGTGCCAGCAGCGTTTCCTCCGGGACAGCGGAAAACACTGAAGCTTTCTTT
size: .; D: .; J: TRBJ1-2; V: TRBV10-3; CDR3: CAISEYRGQGYTF; DNA: TGTGCCATCAGTGAGTACAGAGGGCAAGGCTACACCTTC
size: .; D: TRBD1; J: TRBJ1-2; V: TRBV4-1; CDR3: CASSQPVTGTGEEYYGYTF; DNA: TGCGCCAGCAGCCAACCCGTCACCGGGACAGGGGAGGAGTACTATGGCTACACCTTC
size: .; D: TRBD2; J: TRBJ2-3; V: TRBV6-1; CDR3: CASSEAIAGSDTQYF; DNA: TGTGCCAGCAGTGAAGCGATAGCGGGAAGCGATACGCAGTATTTT